The next 31 T cell receptor beta chains were all read from a single sample in a study of T cells in Graves' hyperthyroidism and ophthalmopathy. TCR beta CDR3 regions were amplified from RNA. Primed by the HTBI set, a first-round RT-PCR was run on the TCR CDR3. TCRdb redid the calling of the multiplex PCR reads with MiXCR, one entry per CDR3 protein. Among about 400,000 distinct CDR3 sequences listed, about 15% were seen once. Sequencing input: blood. The receptors were gathered from a woman in her 30s with Graves' hyperthyroidism.

The table lists this clonotype with many counts. The V and J genes are TRBV7-3 and TRBJ2-1, with TRBD2 as a possible D gene (5 bases). The ends were cut back, 3 bases at V and 6 bases at J, with 12 bases in the middle. This CDR3 region has 14 residues. Germline V lookup: CDR1 SGHTA, CDR2 FQGTGA. The CDR3 bases are TGTGCCAGCAGCTTCCACCTTGAGGGCAATGAGCAGTTCTTC. Amino acids: CASSFHLEGNEQFF.

This clonotype has a handful of counts. The V gene is TRBV10-3, the J gene TRBJ2-2, with D perhaps matching TRBD1 (5 bases). V lost 5 bases and J lost 5, with 9 bases in between. There are 13 residues in the CDR3. Germline values: CDR1 ENHRY, CDR2 SYGVKD. CDR3 coding DNA: TGTGCCATCAGTTACACAGGAACCGGGGAGCTGTTTTTT. It yields the protein CAISYTGTGELFF.

This clonotype was counted only a few times. The chain employs TRBV5-6 and TRBJ2-1, with D perhaps given as TRBD1 or TRBD2 (5 bases each). V shed 0 bases and J shed 10 bases, with 14 bases lying between them. Germline CDR1 is SGHDT and CDR2 is YYEEEE. The CDR3 extends over 14 amino acids. The DNA for the CDR3 is TGTGCCAGCAGCTTGGATGAGGCCCGGGGCGAGCAGTTCTTC. It encodes CASSLDEARGEQFF.

There are many counts of this clonotype. The chain combines TRBV20-1 with TRBJ2-1, with 7 bases matching TRBD2. The CDR3 loop spans 11 amino acids. J was trimmed by 9 bases and V by 3 bases; bases with no gene match: 2. CDR1 and CDR2 (germline): DFQATT, SNEGSKA (reference sequence). DNA of the CDR3: TGCAGTGCTAGTTCGGGGGGTGAGCAGTTCTTC. Its protein product is CSASSGGEQFF.

This clonotype was counted only a few times. The chain carries TRBV5-1 and TRBJ2-6, with 8 bases aligning to TRBD1. Germline V gives CDR1 SGHRS, CDR2 YFSETQ. Unmatched junction bases numbered 7, after V lost 2 bases and J lost 0 bases. The CDR3 runs 18 residues. This chain's CDR3 is CASSFRAGGFSGANVLTF. The CDR3 DNA reads as TGCGCCAGCAGCTTTCGGGCAGGGGGCTTCTCTGGGGCCAACGTCCTGACTTTC.

This clonotype showed up many times. J is TRBJ2-5 and V is TRBV24-1; D is unclear. The germline V and J ends were trimmed by 2 bases and 3 bases, with 3 bases remaining between them. Looked up from germline, CDR1 is KGHDR and CDR2 is SFDVKD. This CDR3 has 12 amino acids. This chain's CDR3 is CATSDWEETQYF. The CDR3 nucleotides read TGTGCCACCAGTGATTGGGAAGAGACCCAGTACTTC.

The CDR3 loop is CASRHDRVNSPLHF. The CDR3 coding sequence is TGCGCCAGCAGACATGACAGGGTGAATTCACCCCTCCACTTT. The chain recombines TRBV5-1 with TRBJ1-6; 7 bases line up with TRBD1. V was pared by 5 bases and J by 7 bases, with 6 bases of the junction left unmatched. The CDR3 is made up of 14 amino acids. Germline CDR1 reads SGHRS; CDR2 reads YFSETQ.

This clonotype was detected many times. This chain joins TRBV12-3 or TRBV12-4 and TRBJ1-2; D not resolved. CDR3 length: 15 amino acids. V was clipped by 6 bases and J by 0 bases, with 14 bases between them. CDR3 nucleotides: TGTGCCAGCAGCCCTGGACCTTCCCCTAACTATGGCTACACCTTC. Amino acid sequence: CASSPGPSPNYGYTF.

About this clonotype: No conserved phenylalanine or tryptophan ends this CDR3, so it is likely a read error. The gene calls are TRBV9 and TRBJ1-4; the D gene is possibly TRBD1 (6 bases). Trimming pared 1 base from V and 6 bases from J, leaving 10 bases between. Germline CDR1 and CDR2: SGDLS and YYNGEE. The CDR3 spans 14 residues. The CDR3 DNA reads TGTGCCAGCAGCGTATGGGGGCGTGATGAAAAACTGTTTCTT. Translating gives CASSVWGRDEKLFL.

Many counts were recorded for this clonotype. CDR3 loop: CASSLVPGGTEAFF. For the CDR3, the DNA is TGTGCCAGCAGCTTAGTCCCGGGGGGCACTGAAGCTTTCTTT. V is TRBV11-2 and J is TRBJ1-1; possible D gene TRBD1, 5 bases. The V gene lost 1 base and the J gene lost 4 bases, with 10 bases spanning the gap. Germline CDR1 is SGHAT and CDR2 is FQNNGV. This CDR3 has 14 residues.

The chain employs TRBV12-3 or TRBV12-4 and TRBJ2-1, with 11 positions matching TRBD1. The CDR3 contains 16 residues. Germline trimming cut 3 bases from V and 6 bases from J; bases unmatched to any gene: 7. CDR3 sequence (DNA): TGTGCCAGCAGTTTCTTTGGGACAGGGGGAGGCAATGAGCAGTTCTTC. It encodes CASSFFGTGGGNEQFF.

This clonotype was detected many times. For the CDR3, the DNA is TGTGCCTGGAGTGGGCCCGGGGTTAGCAATCAGCCCCAGCATTTT. Its translation is CAWSGPGVSNQPQHF. The rearrangement links TRBV30 to TRBJ1-5; D gene unclear. The V and J ends lost 1 base and 0 bases respectively, with 10 bases between them. This CDR3 contains 15 residues. The germline gives CDR1 GTSNPN, CDR2 SVGIG (reference sequence).

This clonotype was counted between two and nine times. This may be a read error, as it is one base from a much larger clone. V gene TRBV3-1 combines with J gene TRBJ1-1; tentatively, D is TRBD1 (6 bases). CDR3 length equals 13 residues. The V gene's germline CDR1 is LGHDT and CDR2 YNNKEL (reference sequence). Between the trimmed V and J ends, which lost 11 bases and 7 bases, there was a span of 20 bases. The CDR3 protein is CAGTLQGYSEAFF. In DNA form, the CDR3 reads TGTGCCGGCACCCTTCAGGGGTATAGTGAAGCTTTCTTT. The full variable domain, completed using reference TRBV3-1 and TRBJ1-1, is DTAVSQTPKYLVTQMGNDKSIKCEQNLGHDTMYWYKQDSKKFLKIMFSYNNKELIINETVPNRFSPKSPDKAHLNLHINSLELGDSAVYFCAGTLQGYSEAFFGQGTRLTVV.

V is TRBV27 and J is TRBJ2-1, with D possibly TRBD1 on 5 matching bases. The germline gives CDR1 MNHEY, CDR2 SMNVEV (reference sequence). There are 13 residues in the CDR3. Trimming cost V 3 bases and J 9 bases, with 12 bases left between them. The CDR3 DNA follows: TGTGCCAGCAGTTTGGTCAGGGTTGGTGAGCAGTTCTTC. Protein sequence: CASSLVRVGEQFF.

A few counts support this clonotype. This chain uses TRBV10-3 with TRBJ2-7; a weak D match, TRBD1 (6 bases). The CDR3 has 15 residues. Germline values: CDR1 ENHRY, CDR2 SYGVKD. V was shortened by 0 bases and J by 1 base, with 10 bases between the two germline ends. CDR3 nucleotide sequence: TGTGCCATCAGTGAGTCGCGACAGGAGTCCTACGAGCAGTACTTC. Translated: CAISESRQESYEQYF.

The chain couples TRBV20-1 to TRBJ1-2, with 10 bases aligning to TRBD1. V shed 1 base and J 2 bases; nucleotides not matched to a gene: 7. Germline CDR1 DFQATT, CDR2 SNEGSKA (reference sequence). The CDR3 runs 16 residues. The CDR3 DNA reads TGCAGTGCTAGAGGAGACCCGGGACAGGGGAACTATGGCTACACCTTC. Its translation is CSARGDPGQGNYGYTF.

This clonotype was picked up many times. CDR3 sequence reads: CATSDQVGDTQYF. CDR3 bases: TGTGCCACCAGTGATCAAGTGGGAGATACGCAGTATTTT. The chain carries TRBV24-1 and TRBJ2-3; D is undetermined. The CDR3 loop spans 13 amino acids. Germline lookup yields CDR1 KGHDR and CDR2 SFDVKD. V lost 3 bases and J lost 5, with 8 bases in between.

This clonotype has a handful of counts. The rearrangement joins TRBV10-3 to TRBJ1-5, with D unclear. Trimming stripped 6 bases from V and 4 bases from J, with 7 bases between. CDR1 is ENHRY, CDR2 SYGVKD, per germline. CDR3 size: 12 residues. The CDR3 loop reads CAISQVNQPQHF. The CDR3 region has the DNA TGTGCCATCAGCCAGGTGAATCAGCCCCAGCATTTT.

There are a few counts of this clonotype. This sequence joins TRBV5-1 and TRBJ2-1, with TRBD1 as a possible D gene (6 bases). The V gene lost 4 bases and the J gene lost 3 bases, with 11 bases spanning the gap. Looked up from germline, CDR1 is SGHRS and CDR2 is YFSETQ. The CDR3 contains 14 residues. The CDR3 bases are TGCGCCAGCAGCCCTTACAGGGACTACAATGAGCAGTTCTTC. It translates to CASSPYRDYNEQFF.

In this sample, this clonotype turned up many times. The chain has TRBV3-1 and TRBJ2-7; 7 positions agree with TRBD1. V dropped 0 bases and J dropped 0; count of bases not matched to a gene: 8. The CDR3 is 17 residues long. The V gene's germline CDR1 is LGHDT and CDR2 YNNKEL (reference sequence). The CDR3 loop is CASSQDRSTGTSYEQYF. Written as DNA, the CDR3 is TGTGCCAGCAGCCAAGACCGCTCGACAGGGACCTCCTACGAGCAGTACTTC.

This clonotype was detected a few times. The V and J genes are TRBV29-1 and TRBJ2-5; no firm D call. The germline V gene has CDR1 SQVTM and CDR2 ANQGSEA. Trimming stripped 3 bases from V and 5 bases from J, with 10 bases between. The CDR3 loop spans 12 amino acids. CDR3: CSVDGQMETQYF. CDR3 sequence (DNA): TGCAGCGTTGACGGGCAGATGGAGACCCAGTACTTC.

The sample holds many counts of this clonotype. CDR3 sequence reads: CAWKGNEKLFF. CDR3 in DNA: TGTGCCTGGAAAGGGAATGAAAAACTGTTTTTT. This chain links TRBV30 with TRBJ1-4; D uncertain. Germline lookup yields CDR1 GTSNPN and CDR2 SVGIG (reference sequence). V was clipped by 4 bases and J by 5 bases, with 5 bases between them. This CDR3 contains 11 residues.

This clonotype has a count of ten or more. The DNA of the CDR3 is TGCGCCAGCAGCCCCTACCCAACGACAGGGGTTTACTACGAGCAGTACTTC. Its translation: CASSPYPTTGVYYEQYF. This chain links TRBV5-1 with TRBJ2-7; 8 bases are a match to TRBD1. The CDR3 runs 17 residues. The V and J ends lost 4 bases and 3 bases, in that order; junction bases with no gene match: 15. Germline V gives CDR1 SGHRS, CDR2 YFSETQ.

The chain joins TRBV20-1 to TRBJ1-3, with D perhaps matching TRBD1 (6 bases). There are 15 residues in the CDR3. The germline CDR1 and CDR2 sequences are DFQATT and SNEGSKA (reference sequence). Trimming cost V 0 bases and J 4 bases, with 13 bases left between them. This CDR3 is CSARDWGQKGNTIYF. The CDR3 region has the DNA TGCAGTGCTAGAGATTGGGGACAAAAGGGAAACACCATATATTTT.

The chain is built from TRBV19 and TRBJ2-2; D is unresolved. The germline V gene has CDR1 LNHDA and CDR2 SQIVND (reference sequence). This CDR3 is built from 11 residues. Between the trimmed V and J ends, which lost 10 bases and 5 bases, there was a span of 8 bases. The CDR3 coding sequence is TGTGCCACAGTAGGAACCGGGGAGCTGTTTTTT. This translates into CATVGTGELFF.

This clonotype was detected a few times. The CDR3 region has the DNA TGTGCCACCAGTGATGCGACAGGGTATTTCGTCGGGGAGCTGTTTTTT. It yields the protein CATSDATGYFVGELFF. This chain connects TRBV24-1 to TRBJ2-2; 7 bases are a match to TRBD1. The CDR3 covers 16 residues. The J segment lost 7 bases and the V segment lost 3 bases, leaving 10 bases of the junction unmatched. Germline lookup yields CDR1 KGHDR and CDR2 SFDVKD.

This clonotype was counted ten times or more. V gene TRBV2 combines with J gene TRBJ2-7; D is unresolved. The V and J ends lost 4 bases and 0 bases respectively, with 7 bases between them. The length of the CDR3 is 13 residues. Germline V gives CDR1 SNHLY, CDR2 FYNNEI. CDR3 protein: CASSAPISYEQYF. The CDR3 DNA reads TGTGCCAGCAGTGCACCGATCTCCTACGAGCAGTACTTC.

This clonotype appeared many times. V usage is TRBV6-2 or TRBV6-3 and J usage is TRBJ2-6; 7 nucleotides agree with TRBD1. The CDR3 covers 13 residues. Per germline, CDR1 MNHEY and CDR2 SVGEGT. Unmatched junction bases numbered 2, after V lost 6 bases and J lost 6 bases. The CDR3 reads CASRDRPANVLTF. CDR3 bases: TGTGCCAGCAGGGACAGGCCGGCCAACGTCCTGACTTTC.

In this sample, this clonotype turned up a few times. The rearrangement uses TRBV28 and TRBJ2-5; D not certain. The V and J ends lost 7 bases and 3 bases respectively, with 9 bases between them. Germline loops: CDR1 MDHEN, CDR2 SYDVKM. The CDR3 is made up of 12 amino acids. The CDR3, as DNA: TGTGCCAGCACTGCAGTTAAAGAGACCCAGTACTTC. Its protein product is CASTAVKETQYF.

This clonotype was counted at least ten times. The J gene is TRBJ1-2, the V gene TRBV12-3 or TRBV12-4; tentatively, D is TRBD1 (5 bases). V lost 6 bases and J lost 2, with 10 bases in between. This CDR3 has 13 residues. CDR3 protein: CASSLTGNYGYTF. The CDR3 bases are TGTGCCAGCAGCCTCACAGGCAACTATGGCTACACCTTC.

This clonotype was observed a few times. V usage is TRBV18 and J usage is TRBJ2-1, with 13 bases fitting TRBD2. This CDR3 is built from 18 residues. Germline V gives CDR1 KGHSH, CDR2 LQKENI. Losses at the gene ends were 1 base for V and 5 bases for J; bases not matched to a gene: 8. CDR3 protein: CASSPLLPGLAGHNEQFF. CDR3 in DNA: TGTGCCAGCTCACCACTTCTACCGGGACTAGCGGGACACAATGAGCAGTTCTTC.